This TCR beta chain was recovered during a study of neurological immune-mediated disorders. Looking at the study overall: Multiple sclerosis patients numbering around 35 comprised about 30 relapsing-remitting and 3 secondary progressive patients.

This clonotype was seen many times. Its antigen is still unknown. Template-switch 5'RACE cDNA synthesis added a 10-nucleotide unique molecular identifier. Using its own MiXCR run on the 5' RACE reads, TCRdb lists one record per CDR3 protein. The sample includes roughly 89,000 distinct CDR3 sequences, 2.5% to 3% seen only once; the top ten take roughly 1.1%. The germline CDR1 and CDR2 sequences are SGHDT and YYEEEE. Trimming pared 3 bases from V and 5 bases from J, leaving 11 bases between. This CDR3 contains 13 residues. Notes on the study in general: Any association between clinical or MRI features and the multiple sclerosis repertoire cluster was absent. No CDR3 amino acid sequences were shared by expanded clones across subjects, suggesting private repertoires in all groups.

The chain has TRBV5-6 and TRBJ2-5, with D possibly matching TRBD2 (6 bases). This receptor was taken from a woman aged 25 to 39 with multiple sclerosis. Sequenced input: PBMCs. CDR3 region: CASSSGVGETQYF. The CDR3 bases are TGTGCCAGCAGCTCGGGAGTCGGGGAGACCCAGTACTTC.